This TCR beta chain was recorded in a study of T cells in Graves' hyperthyroidism and ophthalmopathy. The PBMCs were sourced from fresh peripheral blood (about 10 ml). RNA transcripts gave rise to amplified TCR beta CDR3 regions. First-round RT-PCR of the TCR CDR3 relied on the HTBI primer set. TCRdb processed the multiplex PCR reads anew with MiXCR; each CDR3 protein has one entry. Of roughly 200,000 distinct CDR3 sequences in the sample, about 16% were seen once. This clonotype appeared many times. Germline V lookup: CDR1 SNHLY, CDR2 FYNNEI. This CDR3 is built from 16 residues. J lost 8 bases, V lost 6 bases, and 19 bases had no gene match.

This clonotype was sampled from a man aged 35 to 55 with Graves' hyperthyroidism. The chain is built from TRBV2 and TRBJ2-7, with TRBD1 identical over 7 bases. The sample consisted of blood. CDR3 DNA: TGTGCCAGCAGAGATTATTTAGGGGGCCCACAATCCCAGCAGTACTTC. The encoded protein is CASRDYLGGPQSQQYF.